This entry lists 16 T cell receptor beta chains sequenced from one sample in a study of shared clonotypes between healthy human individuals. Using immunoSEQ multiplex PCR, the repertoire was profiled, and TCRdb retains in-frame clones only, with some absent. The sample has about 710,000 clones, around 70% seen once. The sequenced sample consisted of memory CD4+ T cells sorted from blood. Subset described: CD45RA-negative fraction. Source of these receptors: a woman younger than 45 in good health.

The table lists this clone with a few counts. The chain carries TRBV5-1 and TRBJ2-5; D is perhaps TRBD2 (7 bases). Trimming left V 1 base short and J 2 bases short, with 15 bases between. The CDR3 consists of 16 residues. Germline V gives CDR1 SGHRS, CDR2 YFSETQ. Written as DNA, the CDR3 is TGCGCCAGCAGCTTGAAGGGGGGAGGGCTTCAAGAGACCCAGTACTTC. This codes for CASSLKGGGLQETQYF.

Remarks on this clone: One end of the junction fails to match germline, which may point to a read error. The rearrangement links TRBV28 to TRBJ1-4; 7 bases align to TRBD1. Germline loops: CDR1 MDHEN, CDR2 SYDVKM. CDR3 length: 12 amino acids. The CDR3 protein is CASSYPHRGSAF. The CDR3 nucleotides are TGTGCCAGCAGCTACCCACACAGGGGATCCGCTTTT. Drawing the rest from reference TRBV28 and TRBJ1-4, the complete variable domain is DVKVTQSSRYLVKRTGEKVFLECVQDMDHENMFWYRQDPGLGLRLIYFSYDVKMKEKGDIPEGYSVSREKKERFSLILESASTNQTSMYLCASSYPHRGSAFGSGTQLSVL.

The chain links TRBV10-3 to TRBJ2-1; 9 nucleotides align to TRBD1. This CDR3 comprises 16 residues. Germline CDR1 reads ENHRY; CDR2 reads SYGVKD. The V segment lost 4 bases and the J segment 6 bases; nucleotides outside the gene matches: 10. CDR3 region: CAISGLGTGTVNEQFF. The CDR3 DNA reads TGTGCCATCAGTGGTCTGGGGACAGGGACGGTCAATGAGCAGTTCTTC.

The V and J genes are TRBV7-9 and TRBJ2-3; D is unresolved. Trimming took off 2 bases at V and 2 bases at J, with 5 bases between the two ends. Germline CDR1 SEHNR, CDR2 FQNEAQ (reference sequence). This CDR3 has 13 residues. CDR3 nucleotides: TGTGCCAGCAGCTTACAGGTCACAGATACGCAGTATTTT. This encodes CASSLQVTDTQYF.

The CDR3 protein is CASSEVWQGYGYTF. The CDR3 DNA sequence: TGTGCCAGCAGTGAAGTGTGGCAGGGGTATGGCTACACCTTC. The V and J genes are TRBV6-1 and TRBJ1-2; D is possibly TRBD1 (6 bases). The ends were cut back, 1 base at V and 5 bases at J, with 11 bases in the middle. CDR3 length: 14 amino acids. Germline values: CDR1 MNHNS, CDR2 SASEGT.

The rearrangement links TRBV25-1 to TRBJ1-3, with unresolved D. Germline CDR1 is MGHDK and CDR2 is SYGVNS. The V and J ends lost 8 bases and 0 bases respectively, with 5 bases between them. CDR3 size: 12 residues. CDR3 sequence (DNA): TGTGCCAGCCCCTCCTCTGGAAACACCATATATTTT. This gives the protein CASPSSGNTIYF. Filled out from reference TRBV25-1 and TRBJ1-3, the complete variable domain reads EADIYQTPRYLVIGTGKKITLECSQTMGHDKMYWYQQDPGMELHLIHYSYGVNSTEKGDLSSESTVSRIRTEHFPLTLESARPSHTSQYLCASPSSGNTIYFGEGSWLTVV.

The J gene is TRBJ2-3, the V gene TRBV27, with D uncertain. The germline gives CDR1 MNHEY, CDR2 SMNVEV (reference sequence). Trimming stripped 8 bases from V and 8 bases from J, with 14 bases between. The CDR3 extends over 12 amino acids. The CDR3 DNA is TGTGCCAGCGGGCCTCACCTAGGTACGCAGTATTTT. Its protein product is CASGPHLGTQYF.

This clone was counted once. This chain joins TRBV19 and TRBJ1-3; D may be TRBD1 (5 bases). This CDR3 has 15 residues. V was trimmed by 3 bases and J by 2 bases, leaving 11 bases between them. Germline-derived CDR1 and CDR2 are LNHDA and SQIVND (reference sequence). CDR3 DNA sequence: TGTGCCAGTAGTATCCAGGGCAACGCTGGAAACACCATATATTTT. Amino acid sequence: CASSIQGNAGNTIYF.

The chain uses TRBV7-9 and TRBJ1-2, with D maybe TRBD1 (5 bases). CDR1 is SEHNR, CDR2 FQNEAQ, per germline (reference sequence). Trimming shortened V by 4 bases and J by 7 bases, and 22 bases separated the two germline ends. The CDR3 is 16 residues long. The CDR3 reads CASSSAGGALGGGYTF. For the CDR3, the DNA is TGTGCCAGCAGCTCCGCCGGGGGAGCTCTGGGCGGTGGCTACACCTTC. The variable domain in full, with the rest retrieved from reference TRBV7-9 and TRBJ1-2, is DTGVSQNPRHKITKRGQNVTFRCDPISEHNRLYWYRQTLGQGPEFLTYFQNEAQLEKSRLLSDRFSAERPKGSFSTLEIQRTEQGDSAMYLCASSSAGGALGGGYTFGSGTRLTVV.

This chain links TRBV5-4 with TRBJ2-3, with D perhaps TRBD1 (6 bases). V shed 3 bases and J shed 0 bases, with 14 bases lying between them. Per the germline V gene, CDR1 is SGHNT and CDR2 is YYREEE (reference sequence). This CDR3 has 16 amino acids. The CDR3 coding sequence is TGTGCCAGCAGCTCACGGACAGCGCCTAGCACAGATACGCAGTATTTT. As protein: CASSSRTAPSTDTQYF.

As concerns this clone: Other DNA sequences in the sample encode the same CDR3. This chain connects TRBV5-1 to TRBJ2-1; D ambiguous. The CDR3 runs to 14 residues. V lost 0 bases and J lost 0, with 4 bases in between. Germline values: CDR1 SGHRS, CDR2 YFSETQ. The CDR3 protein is CASSLASSYNEQFF. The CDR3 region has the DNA TGCGCCAGCAGCTTGGCGAGCTCCTACAATGAGCAGTTCTTC.

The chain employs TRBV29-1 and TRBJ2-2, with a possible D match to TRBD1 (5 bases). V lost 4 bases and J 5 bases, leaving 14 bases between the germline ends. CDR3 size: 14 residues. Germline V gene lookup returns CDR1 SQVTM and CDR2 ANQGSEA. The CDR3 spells CSVGATVGTGELFF. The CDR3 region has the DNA TGCAGCGTTGGGGCGACAGTAGGTACCGGGGAGCTGTTTTTT.

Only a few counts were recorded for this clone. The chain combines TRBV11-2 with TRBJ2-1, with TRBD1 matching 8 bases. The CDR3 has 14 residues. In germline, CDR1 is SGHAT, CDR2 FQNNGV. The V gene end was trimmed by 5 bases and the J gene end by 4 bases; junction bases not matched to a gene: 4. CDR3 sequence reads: CASSQGAIYNEQFF. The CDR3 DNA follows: TGTGCCAGCAGCCAGGGGGCAATATACAATGAGCAGTTCTTC.

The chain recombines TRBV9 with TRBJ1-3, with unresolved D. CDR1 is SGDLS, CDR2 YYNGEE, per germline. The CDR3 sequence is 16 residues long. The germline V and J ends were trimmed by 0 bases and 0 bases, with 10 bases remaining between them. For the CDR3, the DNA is TGTGCCAGCAGCGTAGCTACAAGGAGCTCTGGAAACACCATATATTTT. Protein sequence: CASSVATRSSGNTIYF.

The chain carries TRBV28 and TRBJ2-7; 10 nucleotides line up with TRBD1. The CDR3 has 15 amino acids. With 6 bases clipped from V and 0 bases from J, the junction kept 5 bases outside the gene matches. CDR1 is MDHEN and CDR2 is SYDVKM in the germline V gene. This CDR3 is CASRKGQGGSYEQYF. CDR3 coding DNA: TGTGCCAGCAGAAAAGGACAGGGGGGCTCCTACGAGCAGTACTTC.

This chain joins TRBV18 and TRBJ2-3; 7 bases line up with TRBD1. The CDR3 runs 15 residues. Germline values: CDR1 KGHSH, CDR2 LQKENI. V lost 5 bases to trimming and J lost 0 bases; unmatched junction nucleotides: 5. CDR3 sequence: CASSNTQGSTDTQYF. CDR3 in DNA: TGTGCCAGCTCAAACACACAGGGGAGCACAGATACGCAGTATTTT.